The 22 T cell receptor beta chains below come from one sample, sequenced in a study of shared clonotypes between healthy human individuals. Some clones are missing from TCRdb's copy, which holds only in-frame ones; the method was immunoSEQ multiplex PCR. The sample holds hundreds of thousands of clones, over 65% seen once. Sequenced material: memory CD4+ T cells sorted from blood. Documented subset: CD45RA-negative fraction. The receptors were gathered from a man aged 25 to 40 in good health.

The V call is TRBV18, the J call TRBJ2-5, with TRBD2 as a possible D gene (6 bases). The CDR3 is made up of 14 amino acids. Deletions cut 3 bases from V and 4 bases from J, with 12 bases between. Germline values: CDR1 KGHSH, CDR2 LQKENI. The CDR3 DNA sequence: TGTGCCAGCTCACCGCCTAACGGGAGAGAGACCCAGTACTTC. Protein: CASSPPNGRETQYF.

The chain is built from TRBV25-1 and TRBJ1-2, with D maybe TRBD1 (5 bases). The CDR3 contains 14 residues. Germline assignment: CDR1 MGHDK and CDR2 SYGVNS. The V and J ends lost 6 bases and 4 bases respectively, with 15 bases between them. The CDR3: CASSLAGDRYGYTF. CDR3 sequence (DNA): TGTGCCAGCAGCCTCGCCGGGGACCGCTATGGCTACACCTTC.

This rearrangement joins TRBV27 to TRBJ2-1, with 10 nucleotides matching TRBD1. V lost 5 bases, J lost 5 bases, and 6 bases stayed unmatched. Germline lookup yields CDR1 MNHEY and CDR2 SMNVEV (reference sequence). The CDR3 is 15 residues long. The CDR3 DNA reads as TGTGCCAGCAGTGCCCCCGGGACAGGGGACAATGAGCAGTTCTTC. Translating gives CASSAPGTGDNEQFF.

The CDR3 reads CASSIGVSQNQETQYF. In DNA, the CDR3 is TGTGCCAGCAGCATCGGTGTCAGCCAAAATCAAGAGACCCAGTACTTC. V usage is TRBV11-3 and J usage is TRBJ2-5, with D unclear. The CDR3 spans 16 residues. The germline CDR1 and CDR2 sequences are SGHNT and YENEEA. Trimming shortened V by 5 bases and J by 2 bases, and 18 bases separated the two germline ends.

This chain uses TRBV9 with TRBJ2-3, with D unresolved. The CDR3 totals 13 residues. Germline loops: CDR1 SGDLS, CDR2 YYNGEE. V was clipped by 2 bases and J by 6 bases, with 10 bases between them. CDR3 nucleotide sequence: TGTGCCAGCAGCGTTTCCCAGTGGGATACGCAGTATTTT. This sequence encodes CASSVSQWDTQYF.

The J gene is TRBJ2-1, the V gene TRBV2; 10 bases are a match to TRBD1. Germline CDR1 reads SNHLY; CDR2 reads FYNNEI. V lost 6 bases and J lost 4; bases outside the gene matches: 3. The CDR3 spans 14 residues. CDR3 sequence reads: CASRGDRGYNEQFF. CDR3 DNA sequence: TGTGCCAGCAGAGGGGACAGGGGTTACAATGAGCAGTTCTTC.

The rearrangement uses TRBV18 and TRBJ2-5; no clear D. In germline, CDR1 is KGHSH, CDR2 LQKENI. V was shortened by 6 bases and J by 3 bases, with 14 bases between the two germline ends. The CDR3 sequence is 14 residues long. CDR3 region: CASSGKGQKETQYF. The CDR3 DNA follows: TGTGCCAGCTCGGGTAAGGGCCAGAAAGAGACCCAGTACTTC. The full variable domain, rest sourced from reference TRBV18 and TRBJ2-5, is NAGVMQNPRHLVRRRGQEARLRCSPMKGHSHVYWYRQLPEEGLKFMVYLQKENIIDESGMPKERFSAEFPKEGPSILRIQQVVRGDSAAYFCASSGKGQKETQYFGPGTRLLVL.

The rearrangement uses TRBV25-1 and TRBJ2-1; D is unclear. This CDR3 contains 14 residues. Looked up from germline, CDR1 is MGHDK and CDR2 is SYGVNS. The germline V and J ends were trimmed by 6 bases and 2 bases, with 11 bases remaining between them. The CDR3 loop reads CASSPTRPYNEQFF. The DNA for the CDR3 is TGTGCCAGCAGCCCTACTCGGCCCTACAATGAGCAGTTCTTC.

The V gene is TRBV5-6, the J gene TRBJ2-7, with 9 positions matching TRBD1. Germline values: CDR1 SGHDT, CDR2 YYEEEE. CDR3 size: 16 residues. The V segment lost 0 bases and the J segment 4 bases; nucleotides outside the gene matches: 8. CDR3 DNA: TGTGCCAGCAGCTTGGGTCTCCCGGGACAGGGATACGAGCAGTACTTC. Residues: CASSLGLPGQGYEQYF.

The chain joins TRBV4-2 to TRBJ2-7; 12 bases line up with TRBD2. The CDR3 length is 15 residues. From germline, CDR1 is LGHNA and CDR2 YNFKEQ. J gave up 3 bases and V 4 bases, and 4 bases lay outside the gene matches. CDR3 sequence (DNA): TGTGCCAGCAGCCCTGGACTAGCGGGGCTCTACGAGCAGTACTTC. Its translation is CASSPGLAGLYEQYF.

The rearrangement joins TRBV7-9 to TRBJ2-1; D not certain. The V end was cut by 5 bases, the J end by 10 bases, with 9 bases between. The CDR3 length is 11 residues. Germline assignment: CDR1 SEHNR and CDR2 FQNEAQ (reference sequence). DNA for the CDR3: TGTGCCAGCAGCCCTTCAATAGAGCAGTTCTTC. Translation: CASSPSIEQFF.

As DNA, the CDR3 is TGTGCCAGCAGCTCGGACAGTTATCCCAATGAAAAACTGTTTTTT. This gives the protein CASSSDSYPNEKLFF. The gene calls are TRBV5-4 and TRBJ1-4; the D gene is possibly TRBD1 (6 bases). The CDR3 loop spans 15 amino acids. CDR1 is SGHNT, CDR2 YYREEE, per germline (reference sequence). Trimming removed 3 bases at V and 5 bases at J, with 14 bases between.

The gene calls are TRBV21-1 and TRBJ2-7; TRBD2 was called by the table and not checked on the DNA. TRBV21-1 is a recognized pseudogene. The CDR3 totals 22 residues. The CDR3 coding sequence is TGTGCCAGCAGCAACCCGGCCAGTCCGGGACTAGCGGGAGCGCCGCCTTCCTACGAGCAGTACTTC. The encoded protein is CASSNPASPGLAGAPPSYEQYF.

This chain uses TRBV30 with TRBJ2-2; 9 nucleotides match TRBD1. CDR1 GTSNPN and CDR2 SVGIG come from the germline V gene (reference sequence). The CDR3 totals 14 residues. Germline trimming cut 7 bases from V and 1 base from J; bases unmatched to any gene: 4. CDR3 nucleotide sequence: TGTGCCTCGGACAGGGGCCTGAACACCGGGGAGCTGTTTTTT. Its translation: CASDRGLNTGELFF.

The rearrangement links TRBV15 to TRBJ1-2; 7 bases match TRBD1. The trim removed 1 base at V and 4 bases at J, leaving 12 bases unmatched. CDR1 and CDR2 from the germline V gene are LNHNV and YYDKDF (reference sequence). The CDR3 extends over 17 amino acids. CDR3 protein: CATSRAAPGQEFYGYTF. The CDR3 DNA reads TGTGCCACCAGCAGAGCAGCCCCCGGACAGGAGTTCTATGGCTACACCTTC.

V gene TRBV9 combines with J gene TRBJ1-2; no reliable D call. V was cut by 0 bases and J by 3 bases, with 12 bases left in between. The germline V gene has CDR1 SGDLS and CDR2 YYNGEE. The CDR3 runs 15 residues. CDR3 in amino acids: CASSVDLGSHYGYTF. The CDR3, as DNA: TGTGCCAGCAGCGTAGACCTAGGCAGCCACTATGGCTACACCTTC.

The chain carries TRBV28 and TRBJ1-1, with a weak D call TRBD1 (5 bases). This CDR3 has 12 residues. Germline CDR1 and CDR2: MDHEN and SYDVKM. Trimming took off 5 bases at V and 11 bases at J, with 15 bases between the two ends. CDR3 in DNA: TGTGCCAGCAGTCCCGAGTCCAGGGAGGCTTTCTTT. Translated, it gives CASSPESREAFF. Drawing the rest from reference TRBV28 and TRBJ1-1, the complete variable domain is DVKVTQSSRYLVKRTGEKVFLECVQDMDHENMFWYRQDPGLGLRLIYFSYDVKMKEKGDIPEGYSVSREKKERFSLILESASTNQTSMYLCASSPESREAFFGQGTRLTVV.

This chain links TRBV4-1 with TRBJ1-2, with D possibly TRBD1 on 6 matching bases. The V gene lost 0 bases and the J gene lost 3 bases, with 20 bases spanning the gap. This CDR3 comprises 18 residues. In germline, CDR1 is MGHRA, CDR2 YSYEKL. The CDR3 reads CASSQDLRRGVKDYGYTF. The CDR3 nucleotides read TGCGCCAGCAGCCAAGATCTTCGCAGGGGCGTAAAGGACTATGGCTACACCTTC.

The rearrangement links TRBV2 to TRBJ2-2, with a possible D match to TRBD1 (6 bases). Trimming took 5 bases from V and 4 from J, leaving 11 bases between them. Germline lookup yields CDR1 SNHLY and CDR2 FYNNEI. The CDR3 spans 14 residues. The CDR3 nucleotides are TGTGCCAGCAGTTGGACAGTTGGCACCGGGGAGCTGTTTTTT. Translation: CASSWTVGTGELFF.

This chain connects TRBV5-5 to TRBJ2-1; D perhaps matches TRBD2 (5 bases). V shed 0 bases and J shed 9 bases, with 13 bases lying between them. This CDR3 region has 14 residues. Looked up from germline, CDR1 is SGHKS and CDR2 is YYEKEE (reference sequence). The CDR3 protein is CASSLGLGTSEQFF. CDR3 DNA sequence: TGTGCCAGCAGCTTGGGCCTGGGCACTAGTGAGCAGTTCTTC.

The chain employs TRBV30 and TRBJ2-5, with D perhaps matching TRBD2 (5 bases). The CDR3 sequence is 12 residues long. CDR1 is GTSNPN and CDR2 is SVGIG in the germline V gene (reference sequence). The V and J ends lost 3 bases and 4 bases respectively, with 9 bases between them. CDR3 in amino acids: CAWRGAVETQYF. The CDR3 DNA reads as TGTGCCTGGAGAGGAGCGGTAGAGACCCAGTACTTC.

The genes are TRBV2 and TRBJ2-6; D gene uncertain. The CDR3 contains 15 residues. Germline V lookup: CDR1 SNHLY, CDR2 FYNNEI. V gave up 1 base and J gave up 4 bases, with 8 bases separating them. The CDR3 DNA is TGTGCCAGCAGTGAAGAAAGTACAGGGGCCAACGTCCTGACTTTC. Its translation is CASSEESTGANVLTF. Drawing the rest from reference TRBV2 and TRBJ2-6, the complete variable domain is EPEVTQTPSHQVTQMGQEVILRCVPISNHLYFYWYRQILGQKVEFLVSFYNNEISEKSEIFDDQFSVERPDGSNFTLKIRSTKLEDSAMYFCASSEESTGANVLTFGAGSRLTVL.